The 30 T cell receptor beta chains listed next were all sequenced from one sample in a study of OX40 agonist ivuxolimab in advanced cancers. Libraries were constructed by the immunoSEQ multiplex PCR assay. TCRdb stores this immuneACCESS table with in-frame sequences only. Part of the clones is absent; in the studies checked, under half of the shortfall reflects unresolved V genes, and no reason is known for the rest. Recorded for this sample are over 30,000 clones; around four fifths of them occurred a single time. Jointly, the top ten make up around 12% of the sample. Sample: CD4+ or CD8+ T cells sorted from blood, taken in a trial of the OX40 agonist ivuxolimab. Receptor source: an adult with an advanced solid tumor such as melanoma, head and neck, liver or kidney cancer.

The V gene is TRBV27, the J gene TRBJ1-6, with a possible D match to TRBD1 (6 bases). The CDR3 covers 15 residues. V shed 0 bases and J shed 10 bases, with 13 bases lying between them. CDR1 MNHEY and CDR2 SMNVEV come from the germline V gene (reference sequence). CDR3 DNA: TGTGCCAGCAGTTTATCACCAGGGGTAAAGTCACCCCTCCACTTT. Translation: CASSLSPGVKSPLHF.

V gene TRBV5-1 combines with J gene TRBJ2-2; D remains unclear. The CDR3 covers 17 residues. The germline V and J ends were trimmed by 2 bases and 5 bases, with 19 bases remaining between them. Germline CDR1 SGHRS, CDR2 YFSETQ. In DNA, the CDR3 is TGCGCCAGCAGCTTTGGTGGATTGGTAATGGGTACCGGGGAGCTGTTTTTT. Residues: CASSFGGLVMGTGELFF.

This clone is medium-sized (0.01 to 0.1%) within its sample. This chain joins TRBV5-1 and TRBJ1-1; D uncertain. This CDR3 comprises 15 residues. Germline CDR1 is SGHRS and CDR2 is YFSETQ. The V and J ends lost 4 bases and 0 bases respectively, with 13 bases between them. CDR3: CASSPSEGLNTEAFF. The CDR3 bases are TGCGCCAGCAGCCCCTCGGAAGGGCTGAACACTGAAGCTTTCTTT.

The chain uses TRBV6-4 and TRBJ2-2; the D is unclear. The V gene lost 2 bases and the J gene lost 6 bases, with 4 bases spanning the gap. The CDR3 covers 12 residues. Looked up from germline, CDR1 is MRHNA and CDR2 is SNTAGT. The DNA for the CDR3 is TGTGCCAGCAGTGACGATTCCGGGGAGCTGTTTTTT. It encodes CASSDDSGELFF.

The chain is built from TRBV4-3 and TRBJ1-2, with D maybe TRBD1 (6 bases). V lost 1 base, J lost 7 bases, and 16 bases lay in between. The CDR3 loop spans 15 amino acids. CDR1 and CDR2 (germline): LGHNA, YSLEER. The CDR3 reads CASSQGSGGWGGYTF. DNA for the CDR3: TGCGCCAGCAGCCAAGGATCTGGGGGCTGGGGTGGCTACACCTTC.

This CDR3 is CASSYQGVNEQFF. CDR3 nucleotide sequence: TGTGCCAGCAGTTACCAGGGGGTAAATGAGCAGTTCTTC. The rearrangement links TRBV27 to TRBJ2-1; the match to TRBD1 covers 7 bases. Looked up from germline, CDR1 is MNHEY and CDR2 is SMNVEV (reference sequence). The CDR3 spans 13 residues. Losses at the gene ends were 4 bases for V and 7 bases for J; bases not matched to a gene: 4.

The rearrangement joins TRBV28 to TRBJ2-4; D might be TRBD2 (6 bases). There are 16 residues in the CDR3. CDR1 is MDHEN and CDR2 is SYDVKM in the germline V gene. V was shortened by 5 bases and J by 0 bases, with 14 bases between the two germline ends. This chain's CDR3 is CASSPQLGLAKNIQYF. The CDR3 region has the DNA TGTGCCAGCAGTCCTCAACTGGGACTAGCCAAAAACATTCAGTACTTC.

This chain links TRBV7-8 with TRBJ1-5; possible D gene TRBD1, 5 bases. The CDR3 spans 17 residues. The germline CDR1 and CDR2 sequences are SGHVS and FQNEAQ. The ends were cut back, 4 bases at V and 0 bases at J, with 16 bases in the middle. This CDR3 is CASSYDQRQNSNQPQHF. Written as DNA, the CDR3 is TGTGCCAGCAGCTACGACCAACGACAGAATAGCAATCAGCCCCAGCATTTT. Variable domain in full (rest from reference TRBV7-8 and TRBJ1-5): GAGVSQSPRYKVAKRGQDVALRCDPISGHVSLFWYQQALGQGPEFLTYFQNEAQLDKSGLPSDRFFAERPEGSVSTLKIQRTQQEDSAVYLCASSYDQRQNSNQPQHFGDGTRLSIL.

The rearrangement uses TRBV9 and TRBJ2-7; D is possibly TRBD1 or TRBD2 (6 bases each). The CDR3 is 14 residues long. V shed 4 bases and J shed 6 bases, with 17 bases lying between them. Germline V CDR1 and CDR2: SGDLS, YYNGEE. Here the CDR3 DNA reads TGTGCCAGCAGCTCCGGGTGGGGGGCACGCGAGCAGTACTTC. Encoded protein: CASSSGWGAREQYF.

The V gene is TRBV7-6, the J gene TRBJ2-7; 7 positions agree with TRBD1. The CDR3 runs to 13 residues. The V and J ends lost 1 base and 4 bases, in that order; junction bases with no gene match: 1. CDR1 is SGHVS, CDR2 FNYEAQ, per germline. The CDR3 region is CASSLGDSYEQYF. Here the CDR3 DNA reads TGTGCCAGCAGCTTAGGGGACAGTTACGAGCAGTACTTC.

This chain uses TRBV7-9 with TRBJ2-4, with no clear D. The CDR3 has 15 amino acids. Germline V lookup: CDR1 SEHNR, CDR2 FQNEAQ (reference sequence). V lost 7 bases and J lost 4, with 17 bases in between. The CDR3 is CASTEIHVAKNIQYF. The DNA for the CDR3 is TGTGCCAGCACCGAAATCCATGTCGCGAAAAACATTCAGTACTTC.

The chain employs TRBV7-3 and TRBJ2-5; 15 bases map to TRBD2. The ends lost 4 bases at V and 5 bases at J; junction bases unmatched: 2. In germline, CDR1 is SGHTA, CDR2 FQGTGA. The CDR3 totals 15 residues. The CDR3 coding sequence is TGTGCCAGCAGCTCGGGACTAGCGGGGGGCGAGACCCAGTACTTC. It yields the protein CASSSGLAGGETQYF.

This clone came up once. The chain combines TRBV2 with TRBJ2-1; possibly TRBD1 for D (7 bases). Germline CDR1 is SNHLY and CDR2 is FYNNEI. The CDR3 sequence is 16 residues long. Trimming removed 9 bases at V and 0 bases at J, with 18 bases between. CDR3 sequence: CARSTRGDSSYNEQFF. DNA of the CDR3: TGTGCCAGGTCCACCAGGGGGGACAGCTCCTACAATGAGCAGTTCTTC.

The CDR3 DNA sequence: TGTGCCAGCAGCACAGCAGGGGCCCAAGAGACCCAGTACTTC. Translation gives CASSTAGAQETQYF. V gene TRBV7-2 combines with J gene TRBJ2-5; D may be TRBD1 (6 bases). Trimming stripped 5 bases from V and 1 base from J, with 11 bases between. The CDR3 sequence is 14 residues long. CDR1 SGHTA and CDR2 FQGNSA come from the germline V gene.

The CDR3 is CASSFGSVLEAFF. The CDR3 DNA sequence: TGTGCCAGCAGCTTTGGGTCCGTACTTGAAGCTTTCTTT. The J gene is TRBJ1-1, the V gene TRBV7-2; no firm D call. Between the trimmed V and J ends, which lost 3 bases and 7 bases, there was a span of 12 bases. The germline gives CDR1 SGHTA, CDR2 FQGNSA. The CDR3 totals 13 residues.

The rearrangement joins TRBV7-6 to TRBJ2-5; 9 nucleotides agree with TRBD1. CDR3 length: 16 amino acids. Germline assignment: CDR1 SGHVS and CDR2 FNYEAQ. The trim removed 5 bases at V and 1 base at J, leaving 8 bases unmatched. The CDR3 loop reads CASSAGQGRPQETQYF. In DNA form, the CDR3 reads TGTGCCAGCAGCGCGGGACAGGGTAGGCCCCAAGAGACCCAGTACTTC.

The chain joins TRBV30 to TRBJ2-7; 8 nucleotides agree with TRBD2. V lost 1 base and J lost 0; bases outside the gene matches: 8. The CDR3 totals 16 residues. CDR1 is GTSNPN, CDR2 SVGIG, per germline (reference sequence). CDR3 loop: CAWSGDPGGVSYEQYF. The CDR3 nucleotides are TGTGCCTGGAGTGGGGACCCGGGGGGGGTCTCCTACGAGCAGTACTTC. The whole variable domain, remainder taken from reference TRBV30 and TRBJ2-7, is SQTIHQWPATLVQPVGSPLSLECTVEGTSNPNLYWYRQAAGRGLQLLFYSVGIGQISSEVPQNLSASRPQDRQFILSSKKLLLSDSGFYLCAWSGDPGGVSYEQYFGPGTRLTVT.

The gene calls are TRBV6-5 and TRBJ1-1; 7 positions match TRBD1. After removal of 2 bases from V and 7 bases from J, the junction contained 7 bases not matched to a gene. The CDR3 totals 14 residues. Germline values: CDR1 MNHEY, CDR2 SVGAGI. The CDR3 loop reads CASSYDRPGGEAFF. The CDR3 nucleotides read TGTGCCAGCAGTTACGACAGGCCAGGGGGTGAAGCTTTCTTT.

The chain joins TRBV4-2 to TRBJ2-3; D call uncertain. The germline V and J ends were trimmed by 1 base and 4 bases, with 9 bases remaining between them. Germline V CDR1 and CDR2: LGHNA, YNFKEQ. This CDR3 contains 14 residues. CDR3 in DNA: TGTGCCAGCAGCCAAGCCAACCTGGCAGATACGCAGTATTTT. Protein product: CASSQANLADTQYF.

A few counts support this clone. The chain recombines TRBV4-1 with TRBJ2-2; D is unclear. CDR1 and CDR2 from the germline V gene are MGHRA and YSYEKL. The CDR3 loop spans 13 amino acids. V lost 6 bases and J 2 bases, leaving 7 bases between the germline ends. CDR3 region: CASSRSNTGELFF. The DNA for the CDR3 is TGCGCCAGCAGTCGGAGTAACACCGGGGAGCTGTTTTTT.

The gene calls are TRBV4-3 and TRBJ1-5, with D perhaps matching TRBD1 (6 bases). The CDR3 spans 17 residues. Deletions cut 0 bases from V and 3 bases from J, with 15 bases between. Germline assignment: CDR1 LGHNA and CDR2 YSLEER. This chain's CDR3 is CASSQDHETGINQPQHF. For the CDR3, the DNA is TGCGCCAGCAGCCAAGATCACGAGACAGGAATCAATCAGCCCCAGCATTTT.

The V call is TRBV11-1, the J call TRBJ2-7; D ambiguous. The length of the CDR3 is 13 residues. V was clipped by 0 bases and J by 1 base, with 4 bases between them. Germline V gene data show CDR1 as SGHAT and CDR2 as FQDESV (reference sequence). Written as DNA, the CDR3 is TGTGCCAGCAGCTTAGCGCGATCCTACGAGCAGTACTTC. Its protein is CASSLARSYEQYF.

The CDR3 is CASSANQGAQSEQYF. For the CDR3, the DNA is TGTGCCAGCAGCGCAAATCAGGGGGCGCAAAGCGAGCAGTACTTC. The chain employs TRBV7-9 and TRBJ2-7; TRBD1 matches at 8 bases. The trim removed 5 bases at V and 6 bases at J, leaving 12 bases unmatched. This CDR3 is 15 amino acids long. Germline V gene lookup returns CDR1 SEHNR and CDR2 FQNEAQ (reference sequence).

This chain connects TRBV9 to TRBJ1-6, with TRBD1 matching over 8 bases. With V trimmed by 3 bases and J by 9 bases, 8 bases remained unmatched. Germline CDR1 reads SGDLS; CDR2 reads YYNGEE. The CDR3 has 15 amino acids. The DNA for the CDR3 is TGTGCCAGCAGCGCAGAAGGACAGGGTTTTTCACCCCTCCACTTT. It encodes CASSAEGQGFSPLHF.

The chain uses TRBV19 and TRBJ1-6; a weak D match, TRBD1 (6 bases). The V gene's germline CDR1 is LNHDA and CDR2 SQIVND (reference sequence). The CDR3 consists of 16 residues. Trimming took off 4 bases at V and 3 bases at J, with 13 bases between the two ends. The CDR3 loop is CASSTETGIYNSPLHF. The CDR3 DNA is TGTGCCAGTAGTACCGAGACAGGAATCTATAATTCACCCCTCCACTTT.

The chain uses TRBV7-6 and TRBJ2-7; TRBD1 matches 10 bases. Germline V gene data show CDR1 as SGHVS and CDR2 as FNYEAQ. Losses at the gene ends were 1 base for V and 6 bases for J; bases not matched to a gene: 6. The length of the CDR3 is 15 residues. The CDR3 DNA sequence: TGTGCCAGCAGCTTAGGAACCGGGACAGGGGCCGAGCAGTACTTC. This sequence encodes CASSLGTGTGAEQYF.

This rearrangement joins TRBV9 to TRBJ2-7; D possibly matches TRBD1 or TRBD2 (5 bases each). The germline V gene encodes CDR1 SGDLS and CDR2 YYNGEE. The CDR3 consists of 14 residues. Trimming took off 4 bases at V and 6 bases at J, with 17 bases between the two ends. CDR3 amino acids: CASSPRDVALEQYF. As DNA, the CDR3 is TGTGCCAGCAGCCCCCGGGACGTCGCCCTCGAGCAGTACTTC. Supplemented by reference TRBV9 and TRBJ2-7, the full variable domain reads DSGVTQTPKHLITATGQRVTLRCSPRSGDLSVYWYQQSLDQGLQFLIQYYNGEERAKGNILERFSAQQFPDLHSELNLSSLELGDSALYFCASSPRDVALEQYFGPGTRLTVT.

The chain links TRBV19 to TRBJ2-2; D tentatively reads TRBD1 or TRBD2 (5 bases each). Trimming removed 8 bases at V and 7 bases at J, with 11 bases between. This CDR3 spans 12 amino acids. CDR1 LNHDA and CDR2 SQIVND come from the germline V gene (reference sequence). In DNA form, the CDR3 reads TGTGCCAGTCATTGGGGGAACGGGGAGCTGTTTTTT. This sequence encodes CASHWGNGELFF.

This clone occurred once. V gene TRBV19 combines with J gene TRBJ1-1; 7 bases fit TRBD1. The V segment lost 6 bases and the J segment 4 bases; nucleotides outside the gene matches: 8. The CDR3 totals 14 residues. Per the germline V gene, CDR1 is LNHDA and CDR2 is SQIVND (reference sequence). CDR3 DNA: TGTGCCAGTAGGAGAGGGGGCCCTGCCACTGAAGCTTTCTTT. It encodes CASRRGGPATEAFF.

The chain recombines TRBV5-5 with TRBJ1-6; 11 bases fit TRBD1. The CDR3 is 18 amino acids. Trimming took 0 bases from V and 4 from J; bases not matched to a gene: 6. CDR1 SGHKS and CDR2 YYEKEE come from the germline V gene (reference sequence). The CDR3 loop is CASSLEGQGEYYNSPLHF. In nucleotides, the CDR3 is TGTGCCAGCAGCTTGGAGGGACAGGGGGAGTATTATAATTCACCCCTCCACTTT. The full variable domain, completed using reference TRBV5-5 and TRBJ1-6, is DAGVTQSPTHLIKTRGQQVTLRCSPISGHKSVSWYQQVLGQGPQFIFQYYEKEERGRGNFPDRFSARQFPNYSSELNVNALLLGDSALYLCASSLEGQGEYYNSPLHFGNGTRLTVT.